This T cell receptor beta chain was identified during a study of T cell repertoires in cytomegalovirus infection. About the study: Shared public TCR beta signatures pointed to both CMV infection and a matching HLA type. Study-level findings and limits: The study found HLA-C-restricted CMV-specific TCR beta clonotypes dominating the ex vivo response. Cumulative frequency of public TCR beta families picked out carriers of CMV plus the relevant HLA.

The ends were cut back, 5 bases at V and 10 bases at J, with 9 bases in the middle. CDR1 is SEHNR, CDR2 FQNEAQ, per germline (reference sequence). The CDR3 spans 11 residues. This clonotype was counted a few times. What it binds is not known. TCRdb processed the reads anew with MiXCR; each CDR3 protein has one entry. The data contain 200,000 to 300,000 distinct CDR3 sequences, around 8.7% of them singletons. Sequenced sample: PBMCs. The TCR was taken from a human donor in good health (CMV status not recorded). Some clones in this sample may be carry-over from other donors' samples. The chain links TRBV7-9 to TRBJ2-4, with unresolved D. Here the CDR3 DNA reads TGTGCCAGCAGCCCCCAACAAATTCAGTACTTC. This translates into CASSPQQIQYF.